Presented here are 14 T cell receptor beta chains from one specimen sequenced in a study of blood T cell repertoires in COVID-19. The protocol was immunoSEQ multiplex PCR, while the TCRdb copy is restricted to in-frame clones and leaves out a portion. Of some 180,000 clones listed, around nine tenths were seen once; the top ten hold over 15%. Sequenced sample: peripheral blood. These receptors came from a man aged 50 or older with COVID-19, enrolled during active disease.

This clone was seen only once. CDR3 nucleotides: TGTGCCAGCATGGGGGGGAGTATATACAATGAGCAGTTCTTC. It codes for CASMGGSIYNEQFF. The genes are TRBV6-5 and TRBJ2-1, with 7 nucleotides matching TRBD2. The CDR3 consists of 14 residues. Looked up from germline, CDR1 is MNHEY and CDR2 is SVGAGI. V dropped 7 bases and J dropped 4; count of bases not matched to a gene: 7.

The CDR3 protein is CASSPTGRGNNEQFF. CDR3 bases: TGTGCCAGCTCACCGACGGGGCGGGGTAACAATGAGCAGTTCTTC. This chain connects TRBV18 to TRBJ2-1, with D possibly matching TRBD2 (6 bases). V was shortened by 3 bases and J by 5 bases, with 14 bases between the two germline ends. The length of the CDR3 is 15 residues. In germline, CDR1 is KGHSH, CDR2 LQKENI.

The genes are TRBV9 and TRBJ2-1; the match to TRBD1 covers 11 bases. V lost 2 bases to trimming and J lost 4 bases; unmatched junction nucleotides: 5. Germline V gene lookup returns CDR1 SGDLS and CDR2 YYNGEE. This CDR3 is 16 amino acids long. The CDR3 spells CASSVRTGGKYNEQFF. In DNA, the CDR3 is TGTGCCAGCAGCGTTAGGACAGGGGGCAAATACAATGAGCAGTTCTTC.

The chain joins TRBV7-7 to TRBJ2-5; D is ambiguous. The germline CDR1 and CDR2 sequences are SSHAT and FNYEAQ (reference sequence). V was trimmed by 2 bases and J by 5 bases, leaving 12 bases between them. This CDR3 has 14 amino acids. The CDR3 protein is CASSLSAYGETQYF. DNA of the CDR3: TGTGCCAGCAGCTTAAGCGCCTACGGTGAGACCCAGTACTTC.

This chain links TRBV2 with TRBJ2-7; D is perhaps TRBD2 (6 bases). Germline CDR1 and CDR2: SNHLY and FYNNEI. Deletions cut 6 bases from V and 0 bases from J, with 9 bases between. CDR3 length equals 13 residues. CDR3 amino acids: CASSLAHSYEQYF. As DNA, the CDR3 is TGTGCCAGCAGCCTAGCGCACTCCTACGAGCAGTACTTC.

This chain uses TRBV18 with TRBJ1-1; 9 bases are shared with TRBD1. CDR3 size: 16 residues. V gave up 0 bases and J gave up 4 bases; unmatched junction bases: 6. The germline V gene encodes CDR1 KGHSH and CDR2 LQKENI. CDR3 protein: CASSPPLQGAVTEAFF. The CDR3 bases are TGTGCCAGCTCACCACCGCTACAGGGGGCTGTCACTGAAGCTTTCTTT.

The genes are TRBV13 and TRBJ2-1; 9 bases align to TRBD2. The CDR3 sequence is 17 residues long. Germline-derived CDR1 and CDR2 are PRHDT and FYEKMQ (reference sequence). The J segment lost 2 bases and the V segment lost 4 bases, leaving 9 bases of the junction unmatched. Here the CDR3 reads CASSSRPSGTTYNEQFF. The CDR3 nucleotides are TGTGCCAGCAGCTCCCGCCCTAGCGGGACCACCTACAATGAGCAGTTCTTC.

CDR3 bases: TGTGCCAGCAGCCTTGGGACAGGCATTAGCTATGGCTACACCTTC. Translated: CASSLGTGISYGYTF. This sequence joins TRBV9 and TRBJ1-2; 8 bases are shared with TRBD1. Germline V gene data show CDR1 as SGDLS and CDR2 as YYNGEE. The CDR3 loop spans 15 amino acids. V gave up 4 bases and J gave up 4 bases; unmatched junction bases: 9.

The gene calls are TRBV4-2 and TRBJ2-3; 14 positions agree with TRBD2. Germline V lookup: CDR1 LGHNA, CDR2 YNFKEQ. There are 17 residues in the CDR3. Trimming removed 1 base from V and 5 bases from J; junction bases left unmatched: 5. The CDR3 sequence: CASSQAVGTSGRDTQYF. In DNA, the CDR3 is TGTGCCAGCAGCCAAGCCGTAGGGACTAGCGGGAGAGATACGCAGTATTTT.

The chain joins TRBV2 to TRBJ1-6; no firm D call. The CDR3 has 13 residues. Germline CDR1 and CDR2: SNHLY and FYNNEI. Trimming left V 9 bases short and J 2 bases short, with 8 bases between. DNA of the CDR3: TGTGCCAGTACCGGGGCCTATAATTCACCCCTCCACTTT. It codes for CASTGAYNSPLHF.

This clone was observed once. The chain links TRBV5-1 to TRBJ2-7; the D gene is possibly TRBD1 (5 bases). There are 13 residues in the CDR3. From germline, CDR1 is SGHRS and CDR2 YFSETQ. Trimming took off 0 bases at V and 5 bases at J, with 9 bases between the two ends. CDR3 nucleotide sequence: TGCGCCAGCAGCTTGGAGGACAACCACGAGCAGTACTTC. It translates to CASSLEDNHEQYF.

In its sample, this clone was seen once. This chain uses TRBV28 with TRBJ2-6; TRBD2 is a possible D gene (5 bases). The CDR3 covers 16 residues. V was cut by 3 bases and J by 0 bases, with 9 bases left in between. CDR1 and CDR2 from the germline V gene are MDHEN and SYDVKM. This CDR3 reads CASSFRRHSGANVLTF. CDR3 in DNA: TGTGCCAGCAGTTTTAGGAGGCACTCTGGGGCCAACGTCCTGACTTTC.

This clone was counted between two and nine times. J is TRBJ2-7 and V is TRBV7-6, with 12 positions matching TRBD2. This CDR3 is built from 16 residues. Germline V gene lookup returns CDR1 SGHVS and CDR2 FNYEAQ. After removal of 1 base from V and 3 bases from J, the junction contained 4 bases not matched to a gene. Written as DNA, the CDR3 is TGTGCCAGCAGCTTAGTGACTAGCGGGAGTGTCTACGAGCAGTACTTC. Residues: CASSLVTSGSVYEQYF.

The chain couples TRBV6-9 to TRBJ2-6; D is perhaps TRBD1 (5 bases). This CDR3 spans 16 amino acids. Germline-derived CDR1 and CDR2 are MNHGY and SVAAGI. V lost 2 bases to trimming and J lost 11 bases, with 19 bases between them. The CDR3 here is CASSYPVGRNVHVLTF. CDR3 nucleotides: TGTGCCAGCAGTTATCCGGTGGGGCGGAATGTCCACGTCCTGACTTTC.